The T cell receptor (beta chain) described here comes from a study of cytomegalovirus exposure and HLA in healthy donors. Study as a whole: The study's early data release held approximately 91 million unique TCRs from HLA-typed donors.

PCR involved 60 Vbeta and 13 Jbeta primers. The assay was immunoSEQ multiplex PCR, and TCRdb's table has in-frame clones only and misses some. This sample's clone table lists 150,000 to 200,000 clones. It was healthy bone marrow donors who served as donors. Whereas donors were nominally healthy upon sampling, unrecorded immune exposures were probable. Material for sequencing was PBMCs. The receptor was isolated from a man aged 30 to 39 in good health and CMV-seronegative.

The CDR3 here is CSFSLSREQYF. In nucleotides, the CDR3 is TGCAGTTTTTCATTGAGCCGCGAGCAGTACTTC. The chain links TRBV20-1 to TRBJ2-7; no firm D call. Looked up from germline, CDR1 is DFQATT and CDR2 is SNEGSKA (reference sequence). Trimming cost V 8 bases and J 6 bases, with 14 bases left between them. CDR3 size: 11 residues.